The clone carrying this TCR beta chain was found a few times. What it recognizes is unknown. This specimen belongs to a study of cytomegalovirus exposure and HLA in healthy donors. CDR1 and CDR2 from the germline V gene are SQVTM and ANQGSEA. The CDR3 extends over 12 amino acids. Trimming cost V 4 bases and J 6 bases, with 10 bases left between them. Only in-frame clones appear in the TCRdb table, and some are missing; sequencing was by immunoSEQ multiplex PCR. The sample shows fewer than 200,000 clones, around nine tenths of them seen only once. The study, taken as a whole, reports: Across donors, most TCRs were seen rarely, yet some public ones were widespread. Confirmation in vitro established that a few CMV-associated chains were specific for CMV antigens.

The clonotype originates from a young woman in good health and CMV-seropositive. Input material: PBMCs. The chain couples TRBV29-1 to TRBJ1-5, with D possibly matching TRBD1 (6 bases). CDR3 residues: CSVGSRGQPQHF. DNA of the CDR3: TGCAGCGTTGGTTCCAGGGGTCAGCCCCAGCATTTT.